The T cell receptor beta chain described here comes from a study of T cell repertoires in cytomegalovirus infection. Study at large: In public TCR beta signatures, there were indications of both CMV infection and matching HLA type. Overall study results and limits: Individuals carrying CMV plus the relevant HLA were identified by cumulative frequency of public TCR beta families.

The germline CDR1 and CDR2 sequences are SGHVS and FNYEAQ. The CDR3 has 17 residues. Deletions cut 3 bases from V and 0 bases from J, with 14 bases between. This clonotype was counted a few times. Its antigen is not known. TCRdb ran MiXCR on the reads and lists one entry per CDR3 protein. The sample yields roughly 860,000 distinct CDR3 sequences, 30% to 35% seen once. The gene calls are TRBV7-6 and TRBJ2-2; D possibly matches TRBD1 or TRBD2 (5 bases each). This receptor was identified in a human donor in good health (CMV status not recorded). Some clones in this sample may be carry-over from other donors' samples. The sequencing used cultured CD8+ T cells from PBMCs, collected from culture after CMV antigen stimulation. The CDR3 DNA sequence: TGTGCCAGCAGCTTTCCGGGGCAGGGCGCGAACACCGGGGAGCTGTTTTTT. Its protein is CASSFPGQGANTGELFF.